This is a list of T cell receptor beta chains from one sample in a study of shared clonotypes between healthy human individuals. Clones were sequenced by immunoSEQ multiplex PCR, and TCRdb holds only the in-frame ones, with some missing. The data show 1.4 million or so clones, approximately 98.5% seen once. Sequencing was done on a sample of naive CD4+ T cells sorted from blood. The receptor set was obtained from a man aged 25 to 40 in good health. Each CDR3 is given with its conserved first and last residue. A D gene is named only where the DNA matches it firmly. The size of a clone is reported for some rows only, either as once, few or many, or as a class for expanded clones.

abundance | j_gene | len | d_gene | v_gene | CDR3nt | CDR3aa
NA | TRBJ2-3 | 15 | NA | TRBV10-3 | TGTGCCACCTTGGGACATGGTGGAACCGGCGGTACGCAGTATTTT | CATLGHGGTGGTQYF
NA | TRBJ2-5 | 17 | TRBD2 | TRBV4-3 | TGCGCCAGCAGCCAAGAAGGGTCGGGAGGGCACCAAGAGACCCAGTACTTC | CASSQEGSGGHQETQYF
NA | TRBJ2-2 | 14 | TRBD2 | TRBV5-4 | TGTGCCAGCAGCAAGGGACTAGCGGGAGGGGAGCTGTTTTTT | CASSKGLAGGELFF
NA | TRBJ2-1 | 16 | NA | TRBV7-2 | TGTGCCAGCAGCCACAATCGGGAGAGGGGATCGGCCGAGCAGTTCTTC | CASSHNRERGSAEQFF
NA | TRBJ2-7 | 16 | NA | TRBV5-1 | TGCGCCAGCAGCTTTTTGCCAACTACCACATCCTACGAGCAGTACTTC | CASSFLPTTTSYEQYF
NA | TRBJ2-3 | 19 | TRBD2 | TRBV5-6 | TGTGCCAGCAGCTTATCCGGGACTAGCGGGAGGGCGTCGACAGATACGCAGTATTTT | CASSLSGTSGRASTDTQYF
NA | TRBJ1-4 | 14 | TRBD1 | TRBV5-8 | TGTGCCAGCAGCTTGGGAGGACAGGATGAAAAACTGTTTTTT | CASSLGGQDEKLFF
NA | TRBJ1-1 | 14 | NA | TRBV5-1 | TGCGCCAGCAGCTCCGGGACCCCAGACACTGAAGCTTTCTTT | CASSSGTPDTEAFF
NA | TRBJ2-5 | 14 | TRBD1 | TRBV5-4 | TGTGCCAGCAGCCCGGGACAGAACCAAGAGACCCAGTACTTC | CASSPGQNQETQYF
NA | TRBJ2-7 | 16 | TRBD2 | TRBV4-1 | TGCGCCAGCAGCCAAGAACCCCTAGCGGGAAGCCACGAGCAGTACTTC | CASSQEPLAGSHEQYF
NA | TRBJ2-1 | 14 | NA | TRBV28 | TGTGCCAGCAGCCCTCCGGTGAGGACAAATCAGCAGTTCTTC | CASSPPVRTNQQFF
NA | TRBJ2-7 | 14 | NA | TRBV5-1 | TGCGCCAGCAGCGCTCCGGACCGTTCCTACGAGCAGTACTTC | CASSAPDRSYEQYF
once | TRBJ2-1 | 13 | NA | TRBV30 | TGTGCCTGGAGTGTGAGCGGATACAATGAGCAGTTCTTC | CAWSVSGYNEQFF
NA | TRBJ1-2 | 13 | NA | TRBV2 | TGTGCCAGCAGTGGTCAGGGGACCTATGGCTACACCTTC | CASSGQGTYGYTF
NA | TRBJ1-1 | 14 | NA | TRBV30 | TGTGCCTGGGGATCGGTCAGCATGAACACTGAAGCTTTCTTT | CAWGSVSMNTEAFF
NA | TRBJ2-2 | 16 | TRBD2 | TRBV5-1 | TGCGCCAGCAGCTTCCTAGCGGGAGCGGATACCGGGGAGCTGTTTTTT | CASSFLAGADTGELFF
NA | TRBJ2-1 | 16 | TRBD2 | TRBV15 | TGTGCCACCAGCAGAGCTCCGGGAGGGTCCTACAATGAGCAGTTCTTC | CATSRAPGGSYNEQFF
NA | TRBJ2-2 | 18 | TRBD1 | TRBV5-4 | TGTGCCAGCGGAAAAACAGGGGGCGCTAATATCCAAGCCGGGGAGCTGTTTTTT | CASGKTGGANIQAGELFF
NA | TRBJ1-5 | 14 | NA | TRBV7-8 | TGTGCCAGCAGCTTATCGGGGGAAGGGCAGCCCCAGCATTTT | CASSLSGEGQPQHF
NA | TRBJ2-7 | 15 | TRBD1 | TRBV27 | TGTGCCAGCAGTTTATCGGGACAGATCTCCTACGAGCAGTACTTC | CASSLSGQISYEQYF
NA | TRBJ2-1 | 16 | TRBD2 | TRBV25-1 | TGTGCCAGCACTGGTTGGGGAGGGAGCTCCTACAATGAGCAGTTCTTC | CASTGWGGSSYNEQFF
NA | TRBJ2-5 | 14 | NA | TRBV7-9 | TGTGCCAGCAGCTTACTCCGCAGCCAAGAGACCCAGTACTTC | CASSLLRSQETQYF
NA | TRBJ2-1 | 14 | NA | TRBV19 | TGTGCCAGTAGGCCACCAAGCTCCTACAATGAGCAGTTCTTC | CASRPPSSYNEQFF
NA | TRBJ2-1 | 13 | NA | TRBV9 | TGTGCCAGCAGCGTAGCTAGCAGCTATGAGCAGTTCTTC | CASSVASSYEQFF
NA | TRBJ2-3 | 14 | TRBD1 | TRBV5-1 | TGCGCCAGCAGCGTAGGACAGGGTCCAGATACGCAGTATTTT | CASSVGQGPDTQYF
NA | TRBJ1-1 | 13 | NA | TRBV11-3 | TGTGCCAGCAGCTTAGTTGGGGGAACTGAAGCTTTCTTT | CASSLVGGTEAFF
NA | TRBJ2-2 | 13 | TRBD2 | TRBV2 | TGTGCCAGTGCGCGGGAGGGTGCCGGGGAGCTGTTTTTT | CASAREGAGELFF
NA | TRBJ2-5 | 14 | NA | TRBV5-1 | TGCGCCAGCAGCTTGGGTACAGGGCGAGAGACCCAGTACTTC | CASSLGTGRETQYF
NA | TRBJ2-1 | 14 | NA | TRBV5-1 | TGCGCCAGCAGCTTGGCCTCAGACTACAATGAGCAGTTCTTC | CASSLASDYNEQFF
NA | TRBJ1-4 | 14 | TRBD1 | TRBV19 | TGTGCCAGTAGTTACGGACAGGGGGAAGAAAAACTGTTTTTT | CASSYGQGEEKLFF